The 21 T cell receptor beta chains given below trace back to one sample, sequenced in a study of blood T cell repertoires in COVID-19 (dated by TCRdb to about 2020). Library generation was performed with the immunoSEQ multiplex PCR assay. Not all clones reach the TCRdb copy of this immuneACCESS table, which keeps in-frame sequences only. Checked studies attribute under half of the gap to unresolved V genes and leave the rest unexplained. This sample is represented by around 68,000 clones; around 80% of them were singletons. Together, the top ten hold approximately 10% of the sample. Sequencing used peripheral blood. Receptors originate from a woman aged 45-65 years with acute or convalescent COVID-19.

The chain employs TRBV9 and TRBJ1-2, with 8 bases that match TRBD1. This CDR3 has 14 residues. With 6 bases clipped from V and 3 bases from J, the junction kept 7 bases outside the gene matches. From germline, CDR1 is SGDLS and CDR2 YYNGEE. The CDR3 loop is CASKPGTGDYGYTF. In nucleotides, the CDR3 is TGTGCCAGCAAGCCTGGGACAGGCGACTATGGCTACACCTTC.

In its sample, this clone was seen a few times. The chain is built from TRBV6-1 and TRBJ2-1; D is unclear. The CDR3 has 13 amino acids. V lost 2 bases and J 12 bases, leaving 14 bases between the germline ends. Germline loops: CDR1 MNHNS, CDR2 SASEGT. The CDR3 sequence is CASSEISNSRQFF. Here the CDR3 DNA reads TGTGCCAGCAGTGAAATATCCAACTCAAGGCAGTTCTTC.

The rearrangement uses TRBV2 and TRBJ1-2, with a tentative D call TRBD1 (5 bases). Germline V gene lookup returns CDR1 SNHLY and CDR2 FYNNEI. Trimming took off 5 bases at V and 8 bases at J, with 18 bases between the two ends. This CDR3 is 14 amino acids long. For the CDR3, the DNA is TGTGCCAGCAGTTCCGGGTCCTCAAGGGGCGGCTACACCTTC. Translating gives CASSSGSSRGGYTF.

The genes are TRBV29-1 and TRBJ1-1, with D maybe TRBD1 (6 bases). The germline V gene has CDR1 SQVTM and CDR2 ANQGSEA. The CDR3 spans 16 residues. V shed 7 bases and J shed 0 bases, with 21 bases lying between them. The CDR3 DNA follows: TGCAGCGCCATGACAGGTGTCTCCTACATGAACACTGAAGCTTTCTTT. This gives the protein CSAMTGVSYMNTEAFF.

This clone was picked up one time. V is TRBV3-1 (or the pseudogene TRBV3-2) and J is TRBJ2-1; 12 nucleotides line up with TRBD2. V shed 3 bases, J shed 1 base, and the junction held 1 base outside the gene matches. The CDR3 is 16 amino acids. CDR1 LGHDT and CDR2 YNNKEL come from the germline V gene (reference sequence). The CDR3 nucleotides are TGTGCCAGCAGCCAGACTAGCGGGGGTTCCTACAATGAGCAGTTCTTC. Its protein is CASSQTSGGSYNEQFF.

The V and J genes are TRBV5-1 and TRBJ2-3, with 7 bases matching TRBD1. From germline, CDR1 is SGHRS and CDR2 YFSETQ. The CDR3 covers 16 residues. The V segment lost 5 bases and the J segment 0 bases; nucleotides outside the gene matches: 9. CDR3 in DNA: TGCGCCAGCAGAACCTCCGGGACAGCAAGCACAGATACGCAGTATTTT. This gives the protein CASRTSGTASTDTQYF.

The chain uses TRBV7-9 and TRBJ1-5, with 8 bases that match TRBD1. The J segment lost 7 bases and the V segment lost 2 bases, leaving 4 bases of the junction unmatched. The CDR3 spans 14 residues. Germline V CDR1 and CDR2: SEHNR, FQNEAQ (reference sequence). The chain's CDR3 is CASSLSQGAQPQHF. The CDR3 coding sequence is TGTGCCAGCAGCTTATCGCAGGGGGCCCAGCCCCAGCATTTT.

This sequence joins TRBV7-2 and TRBJ2-1; no firm D call. Germline-derived CDR1 and CDR2 are SGHTA and FQGNSA. V shed 5 bases and J shed 0 bases, with 14 bases lying between them. CDR3 length: 16 amino acids. CDR3 loop: CASSPRGLSSYNEQFF. The CDR3 DNA is TGTGCCAGCAGCCCCCGTGGTCTCAGCTCCTACAATGAGCAGTTCTTC. The entire variable domain, with the rest obtained from reference TRBV7-2 and TRBJ2-1, is as follows: GAGVSQSPSNKVTEKGKDVELRCDPISGHTALYWYRQSLGQGLEFLIYFQGNSAPDKSGLPSDRFSAERTGGSVSTLTIQRTQQEDSAVYLCASSPRGLSSYNEQFFGPGTRLTVL.

The rearrangement uses TRBV30 and TRBJ1-4, with 10 bases lining up with TRBD1. The CDR3 has 15 residues. With 1 base clipped from V and 8 bases from J, the junction kept 7 bases outside the gene matches. CDR1 GTSNPN and CDR2 SVGIG come from the germline V gene (reference sequence). Written as DNA, the CDR3 is TGTGCCTGGAGTGCCCGGACAGGGGGTCCGGAAAAACTGTTTTTT. Translating gives CAWSARTGGPEKLFF.

The sample holds a few counts of this clone. V gene TRBV27 combines with J gene TRBJ2-7, with 11 bases aligning to TRBD2. Germline V gene sequence: CDR1 MNHEY, CDR2 SMNVEV (reference sequence). V gave up 5 bases and J gave up 2 bases; unmatched junction bases: 5. This CDR3 contains 15 residues. The CDR3 spells CASSGLAGGPYEQYF. Here the CDR3 DNA reads TGTGCCAGCAGTGGGTTAGCGGGAGGGCCCTACGAGCAGTACTTC.

J is TRBJ2-7 and V is TRBV29-1; perhaps TRBD2 as D (6 bases). Germline V gives CDR1 SQVTM, CDR2 ANQGSEA. CDR3 length: 13 amino acids. V lost 6 bases to trimming and J lost 2 bases, with 14 bases between them. The CDR3 DNA sequence: TGCAGCGTATCGGACGGCGGGGCCTACGAGCAGTACTTC. Translation gives CSVSDGGAYEQYF.

The chain has TRBV2 and TRBJ1-2; D might be TRBD1 (5 bases). The CDR3 spans 12 residues. V was cut by 3 bases and J by 8 bases, with 10 bases left in between. Germline values: CDR1 SNHLY, CDR2 FYNNEI. CDR3 sequence: CASSDRVSGYTF. Here the CDR3 DNA reads TGTGCCAGCAGTGACAGGGTGAGCGGCTACACCTTC.

Comment on this clone: A junction boundary mismatches the germline segment, possibly from a read error. This chain links TRBV7-9 with TRBJ2-7; TRBD2 aligns across 8 bases. The CDR3 covers 14 residues. Germline CDR1 and CDR2: SEHNR and FQNEAQ (reference sequence). The CDR3 spells CASSFTGRAYEQYF. Written as DNA, the CDR3 is TGTGCCAGCAGCTTTACCGGGAGGGCCTATGAGCAGTACTTC. The full variable domain, with the rest looked up from reference TRBV7-9 and TRBJ2-7, is DTGVSQNPRHKITKRGQNVTFRCDPISEHNRLYWYRQTLGQGPEFLTYFQNEAQLEKSRLLSDRFSAERPKGSFSTLEIQRTEQGDSAMYLCASSFTGRAYEQYFGPGTRLTVT.

V gene TRBV30 combines with J gene TRBJ2-7, with 7 bases fitting TRBD1. Per the germline V gene, CDR1 is GTSNPN and CDR2 is SVGIG (reference sequence). V was pared by 4 bases and J by 3 bases, with 9 bases of the junction left unmatched. The CDR3 runs 14 residues. CDR3 sequence: CAWTSGQPNYEQYF. The CDR3 DNA is TGTGCCTGGACCTCGGGACAGCCCAACTACGAGCAGTACTTC. Together with reference TRBV30 and TRBJ2-7, the CDR3 gives the full variable domain: SQTIHQWPATLVQPVGSPLSLECTVEGTSNPNLYWYRQAAGRGLQLLFYSVGIGQISSEVPQNLSASRPQDRQFILSSKKLLLSDSGFYLCAWTSGQPNYEQYFGPGTRLTVT.

The CDR3 nucleotides are TGTGCCAGCAGCCAGGGGACCGCAGATACGCAGTATTTT. This gives the protein CASSQGTADTQYF. The genes are TRBV11-2 and TRBJ2-3; D may be TRBD1 (6 bases). This CDR3 region has 13 residues. V was shortened by 5 bases and J by 4 bases, with 10 bases between the two germline ends. The germline V gene encodes CDR1 SGHAT and CDR2 FQNNGV.

This chain uses TRBV30 with TRBJ1-5; 9 bases align to TRBD1. The V and J ends lost 3 bases and 4 bases, in that order; junction bases with no gene match: 10. This CDR3 region has 16 residues. Germline CDR1 reads GTSNPN; CDR2 reads SVGIG (reference sequence). CDR3 sequence reads: CAWSLRPGQGNQPQHF. DNA for the CDR3: TGTGCCTGGAGCTTGAGACCGGGACAGGGAAATCAGCCCCAGCATTTT.

The chain uses TRBV10-3 and TRBJ1-5, with D uncertain. The CDR3 spans 15 residues. In germline, CDR1 is ENHRY, CDR2 SYGVKD. V lost 0 bases and J lost 3, with 9 bases in between. As DNA, the CDR3 is TGTGCCATCAGTGAGTCGACGGGGATCAATCAGCCCCAGCATTTT. Translation: CAISESTGINQPQHF.

This chain connects TRBV19 to TRBJ2-2, with 12 bases fitting TRBD2. Germline V gene data show CDR1 as LNHDA and CDR2 as SQIVND (reference sequence). Unmatched junction bases numbered 5, after V lost 4 bases and J lost 5 bases. There are 16 residues in the CDR3. The CDR3 DNA reads as TGTGCCAGTAGTAAGACTAGCGGGGGCTGGACCGGGGAGCTGTTTTTT. This sequence encodes CASSKTSGGWTGELFF. Combining the CDR3 with reference TRBV19 and TRBJ2-2 gives the whole variable domain DGGITQSPKYLFRKEGQNVTLSCEQNLNHDAMYWYRQDPGQGLRLIYYSQIVNDFQKGDIAEGYSVSREKKESFPLTVTSAQKNPTAFYLCASSKTSGGWTGELFFGEGSRLTVL.

The genes are TRBV27 and TRBJ2-6, with TRBD2 identical over 13 bases. The CDR3 has 19 residues. With V trimmed by 5 bases and J by 0 bases, 7 bases remained unmatched. The V gene's germline CDR1 is MNHEY and CDR2 SMNVEV (reference sequence). The CDR3 protein is CASSPRGLAGPSGANVLTF. CDR3 nucleotide sequence: TGTGCCAGCAGTCCCCGGGGACTAGCGGGACCCTCTGGGGCCAACGTCCTGACTTTC.

This chain links TRBV7-6 with TRBJ2-5; 9 nucleotides agree with TRBD1. This CDR3 has 15 amino acids. J was trimmed by 5 bases and V by 4 bases; bases with no gene match: 8. The germline V gene has CDR1 SGHVS and CDR2 FNYEAQ. The CDR3 DNA sequence: TGTGCCAGCAGCTCCGGGACAGGGCGTGCGGAGACCCAGTACTTC. Translation: CASSSGTGRAETQYF. Based on the CDR3 plus reference TRBV7-6 and TRBJ2-5, the full variable domain is GAGVSQSPRYKVTKRGQDVALRCDPISGHVSLYWYRQALGQGPEFLTYFNYEAQQDKSGLPNDRFSAERPEGSISTLTIQRTEQRDSAMYRCASSSGTGRAETQYFGPGTRLLVL.

This clone was counted between two and nine times. The gene calls are TRBV5-8 and TRBJ2-5; TRBD2 agrees at 11 bases. V was pared by 2 bases and J by 5 bases, with 8 bases of the junction left unmatched. The CDR3 is 16 residues long. CDR1 is SGHTS and CDR2 is YDEGEE in the germline V gene. The CDR3 reads CASSLILAGAGETQYF. CDR3 nucleotide sequence: TGTGCCAGCAGCTTAATACTAGCGGGAGCAGGGGAGACCCAGTACTTC.